These 17 T cell receptor beta chains originate from one sample sequenced in a study of blood T cell repertoires in COVID-19. Clones were sequenced by immunoSEQ multiplex PCR, and TCRdb holds only the in-frame ones, with some missing. The table records approximately 210,000 clones, 87% of them present only once. The sequencing input was peripheral blood. The origin of the receptors is a man aged 35-49 years with active or convalescent COVID-19.

The chain recombines TRBV7-9 with TRBJ2-5; D not resolved. The CDR3 totals 16 residues. CDR1 and CDR2 (germline): SEHNR, FQNEAQ (reference sequence). The V gene lost 1 base and the J gene lost 2 bases, with 14 bases spanning the gap. CDR3 sequence: CASSLDAGTPQETQYF. Here the CDR3 DNA reads TGTGCCAGCAGCTTAGATGCAGGAACCCCGCAAGAGACCCAGTACTTC.

V and J are TRBV7-6 and TRBJ2-1; 7 bases agree with TRBD2. V shed 3 bases and J 4 bases; nucleotides not matched to a gene: 3. The V gene's germline CDR1 is SGHVS and CDR2 FNYEAQ. This CDR3 region has 14 residues. This chain's CDR3 is CASSLGGDYNEQFF. DNA of the CDR3: TGTGCCAGCAGCTTGGGAGGGGATTACAATGAGCAGTTCTTC.

This clone was counted between two and nine times. Its ends do not fully match the called genes, so a read error is possible. V and J are TRBV6-1 and TRBJ1-4; D perhaps matches TRBD1 (6 bases). There are 13 residues in the CDR3. Germline CDR1 MNHNS, CDR2 SASEGT. The CDR3 sequence: CASREGGEEKLFF. The CDR3 DNA follows: TGTGCCAGCAGGGAAGGGGGGGAGGAAAAACTGTTTTTT.

This clone was recorded only once. The chain is built from TRBV7-2 and TRBJ2-5, with 7 bases lining up with TRBD2. V was clipped by 0 bases and J by 1 base; unmatched bases: 2. This CDR3 spans 15 amino acids. Germline V gene sequence: CDR1 SGHTA, CDR2 FQGNSA. The CDR3 sequence: CASSLAGGSQETQYF. CDR3 nucleotides: TGTGCCAGCAGCTTAGCGGGAGGGTCCCAAGAGACCCAGTACTTC. The whole variable domain, filled in from reference TRBV7-2 and TRBJ2-5, reads GAGVSQSPSNKVTEKGKDVELRCDPISGHTALYWYRQSLGQGLEFLIYFQGNSAPDKSGLPSDRFSAERTGGSVSTLTIQRTQQEDSAVYLCASSLAGGSQETQYFGPGTRLLVL.

The chain employs TRBV5-1 and TRBJ2-7, with D tentatively TRBD1 (5 bases). The CDR3 consists of 12 residues. V was pared by 5 bases and J by 2 bases, with 8 bases between. Germline CDR1 and CDR2: SGHRS and YFSETQ. In nucleotides, the CDR3 is TGCGCCAGCAGAGACAGCACCTACGAGCAGTACTTC. Translated, it gives CASRDSTYEQYF.

This chain connects TRBV5-1 to TRBJ2-3, with 7 bases aligning to TRBD2. The germline gives CDR1 SGHRS, CDR2 YFSETQ. The V gene end was trimmed by 0 bases and the J gene end by 0 bases; junction bases not matched to a gene: 4. CDR3 length: 16 residues. Here the CDR3 DNA reads TGCGCCAGCAGCTTGGAGGGACTACCTAGCACAGATACGCAGTATTTT. Translating it yields CASSLEGLPSTDTQYF.

The chain couples TRBV30 to TRBJ2-3; a weak D match, TRBD2 (6 bases). Germline V gene sequence: CDR1 GTSNPN, CDR2 SVGIG (reference sequence). V was shortened by 4 bases and J by 1 base, with 18 bases between the two germline ends. The length of the CDR3 is 16 residues. The CDR3 DNA reads as TGTGCCTGGAAGGAGGGTGGGCCCCTGGGCACAGATACGCAGTATTTT. It yields the protein CAWKEGGPLGTDTQYF.

This clone has a single count. CDR3 coding DNA: TGTGCCAGCAGCCAAGCCCGGGGGGTTCAAGAGACCCAGTACTTC. Encoded protein: CASSQARGVQETQYF. The chain recombines TRBV3-1 (or the pseudogene TRBV3-2) with TRBJ2-5; TRBD2 matches 7 bases. Germline lookup yields CDR1 LGHDT and CDR2 YNNKEL (reference sequence). With 1 base clipped from V and 2 bases from J, the junction kept 4 bases outside the gene matches. The CDR3 spans 15 residues.

The chain uses TRBV7-9 and TRBJ1-1, with D tentatively TRBD1 (6 bases). Germline CDR1 is SEHNR and CDR2 is FQNEAQ (reference sequence). Trimming left V 3 bases short and J 5 bases short, with 13 bases between. The CDR3 loop spans 14 amino acids. CDR3 in DNA: TGTGCCAGCAGCTTCCAAACAGGGCGAACTGAAGCTTTCTTT. The encoded protein is CASSFQTGRTEAFF. Using reference TRBV7-9 and TRBJ1-1 for the parts outside the CDR3, the full variable domain is DTGVSQNPRHKITKRGQNVTFRCDPISEHNRLYWYRQTLGQGPEFLTYFQNEAQLEKSRLLSDRFSAERPKGSFSTLEIQRTEQGDSAMYLCASSFQTGRTEAFFGQGTRLTVV.

The chain has TRBV3-1 (or the pseudogene TRBV3-2) and TRBJ1-4; D is unclear. The CDR3 consists of 15 residues. Trimming left V 3 bases short and J 10 bases short, with 18 bases between. Germline CDR1 LGHDT, CDR2 YNNKEL (reference sequence). CDR3 bases: TGTGCCAGCAGCCAGACGGGCTCGGGGATGGGAAAACTGTTTTTT. This encodes CASSQTGSGMGKLFF.

The DNA for the CDR3 is TGCAGCGTTGACGCGGGTACGAGAGAGACCCAGTACTTC. This codes for CSVDAGTRETQYF. This chain uses TRBV29-1 with TRBJ2-5; D is perhaps TRBD2 (5 bases). Trimming shortened V by 3 bases and J by 4 bases, and 12 bases separated the two germline ends. The germline V gene has CDR1 SQVTM and CDR2 ANQGSEA. The CDR3 extends over 13 amino acids.

This clone was picked up one time. CDR3 residues: CASSIGTGEGEAFF. The DNA of the CDR3 is TGCGCCAGCAGTATTGGGACAGGGGAAGGTGAAGCTTTCTTT. The V call is TRBV5-1, the J call TRBJ1-1, with 10 bases fitting TRBD1. The CDR3 loop spans 14 amino acids. Germline CDR1 is SGHRS and CDR2 is YFSETQ. V lost 5 bases to trimming and J lost 7 bases; unmatched junction nucleotides: 8.

This chain uses TRBV29-1 with TRBJ2-7; 7 nucleotides match TRBD1. Germline CDR1 is SQVTM and CDR2 is ANQGSEA. This CDR3 has 14 amino acids. Trimming took 2 bases from V and 2 from J; bases not matched to a gene: 6. Here the CDR3 DNA reads TGCAGCGTTGAACTAGGGCAGGGGGCCTACGAGCAGTACTTC. This sequence encodes CSVELGQGAYEQYF.

The V call is TRBV2, the J call TRBJ2-5, with TRBD1 as a possible D gene (6 bases). Trimming removed 4 bases at V and 3 bases at J, with 9 bases between. The CDR3 totals 13 residues. Germline V gives CDR1 SNHLY, CDR2 FYNNEI. DNA of the CDR3: TGTGCCAGCAGTGTGGACAGAAAAGAGACCCAGTACTTC. Amino acid sequence: CASSVDRKETQYF.

The V and J genes are TRBV28 and TRBJ1-2; D is perhaps TRBD1 (6 bases). Per the germline V gene, CDR1 is MDHEN and CDR2 is SYDVKM. The ends were cut back, 4 bases at V and 8 bases at J, with 14 bases in the middle. The CDR3 runs 13 residues. The CDR3 DNA sequence: TGTGCCAGCAGTTCACAGGGATGGGAAGGCTACACCTTC. This encodes CASSSQGWEGYTF.

V and J are TRBV9 and TRBJ2-5, with 11 bases that match TRBD2. The junction had 9 bases not matched to a gene; V was cut back by 4 bases and J by 4 bases. Germline CDR1 is SGDLS and CDR2 is YYNGEE. The CDR3 has 16 residues. The CDR3 region has the DNA TGTGCCAGCAGCTTACCGGTAGCGGGGGGGCCAGAGACCCAGTACTTC. It specifies CASSLPVAGGPETQYF.

V is TRBV19 and J is TRBJ1-1; D perhaps matches TRBD1 (6 bases). The germline V and J ends were trimmed by 10 bases and 7 bases, with 16 bases remaining between them. Germline V gene data show CDR1 as LNHDA and CDR2 as SQIVND (reference sequence). The CDR3 is 12 amino acids. CDR3 nucleotides: TGTGCCACCCACGGACAGAGTTATGAAGCTTTCTTT. Translated, it gives CATHGQSYEAFF.